The T cell receptor beta chain under discussion was sequenced for a study of T cell responses to AZD1222 COVID-19 vaccine (dated by TCRdb to about 2021). In the study overall: Because spike-specific TCR depth and breadth did not differ between the two schedules, AZD1222 recipients who got a second dose at roughly 4 weeks were pooled with those who got a second dose at roughly 12 weeks. A total of about 240 trial participants underwent TCR sequencing, of whom roughly 210 received two doses of AZD1222 and 26 received two doses of the MenACWY control vaccine. Trial participants were enrolled into age subgroups of 18-55, 56-69 and 70-plus years, which contained roughly 150, 30 and 60 TCR-sequenced participants, respectively. Results and caveats for the whole study, not just this receptor: In the small 56-69-year group, the increase in depth fell short of significance, most likely because of low power. Because no day 14 peak-response samples were available, repertoires were characterized only after the peak T cell response. The vaccine-associated CD4 TCRs covered the entire spike protein, and the dominant responses fell in regions 160-218 and 743-854. After two AZD1222 doses, both the breadth and the depth of spike-specific TCRs were significantly higher than at day 0 and than in MenACWY recipients. Conclusions about previously exposed vaccinees were limited because only six AZD1222 recipients were SARS-CoV-2 seropositive at baseline. Participants were mostly white British, with more females than males. The authors suggested clonal diversity may have been underestimated. Nearly half of unique spike-specific TCRs reportedly recognized epitopes outside regions mutated in the B.1.351 and B.1.1.7 variants.

The time point label, as the study defines it: baseline before first vaccination. Vaccinee samples came from UK trials COV001 and COV002, including a single-blind randomized controlled phase 2/3 trial of AZD1222 (ChAdOx1 nCoV-19) in healthy adults. Trial participant PBMC samples were collected at day 0 and day 28 after the second dose for TCRbeta chain sequencing. Details on this clone: No cognate antigen has been identified for it. The record has no base qualities; no much larger clone is one base away.

The CDR3 regions of human TCRbeta chains were subjected to immunosequencing. Regarding the original processing steps: TCRs in the repertoires were matched against a reference library of SARS-CoV-2-specific TCRs that had been generated with the MIRA antigen-specificity platform. Breadth meant the fraction of unique TCRs that were SARS-CoV-2-associated, whereas depth meant the fraction of total T cells that were SARS-CoV-2-associated. Using the MIRA data, each spike-specific TCR was assigned both to the spike region to which the TCR was reactive and to a CD4 or CD8 class. Log10-transformed breadth and depth values were compared by one-way ANOVA with Sidak's multiple comparisons tests. TCRdb carries this immuneACCESS record with in-frame sequences only. Its versions omit some clonotypes, under half of them owing to an unresolved V gene in the studies checked, with the rest unexplained. V and J calls and clone size follow that table, whereas D and trimming were derived from the DNA. Present in this sample are 90,000 to 150,000 clones, roughly 90% of which were seen just once. 8% to 9.5% of the sample is taken by the ten largest.

Trimming takes 0 bases from V and 5 bases from J, and the germline ends sit 14 bases apart. From the cysteine through the phenylalanine, the CDR3 covers 16 amino acids. CDR3 DNA is the only sequence kept; it has 48 bases, read in frame from the first base. CDR1 and CDR2 are drawn from the germline V gene (reference sequence): LNHNV, YYDKDF. The sequence was collected from an adult in good health. The chain joins TRBV15 to TRBJ2-1; the D gene is possibly TRBD1, with 6 bases matching. The sequences come from peripheral blood, collected on day 0 of AZD1222 vaccination. The CDR3 reads CATSRDDRFGNNEQFF. Here is the DNA: TGTGCCACCAGCAGAGATGACAGGTTTGGGAACAATGAGCAGTTCTTC. Reference TRBV15 and TRBJ2-1 proteins supply the regions before and after the CDR3; the full variable domain is: DAMVIQNPRYQVTQFGKPVTLSCSQTLNHNVMYWYQQKSSQAPKLLFHYYDKDFNNEADTPDNFQSRRPNTSFCFLDIRSPGLGDTAMYLCATSRDDRFGNNEQFFGPGTRLTVL.